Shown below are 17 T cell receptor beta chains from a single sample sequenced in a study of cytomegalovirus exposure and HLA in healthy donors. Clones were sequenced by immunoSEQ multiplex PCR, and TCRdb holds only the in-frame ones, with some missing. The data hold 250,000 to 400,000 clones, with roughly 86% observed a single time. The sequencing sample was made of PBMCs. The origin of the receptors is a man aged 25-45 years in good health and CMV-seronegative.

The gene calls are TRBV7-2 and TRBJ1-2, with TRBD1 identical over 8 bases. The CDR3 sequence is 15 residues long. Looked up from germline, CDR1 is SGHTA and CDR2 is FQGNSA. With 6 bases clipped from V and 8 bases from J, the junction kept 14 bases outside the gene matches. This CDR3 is CASSHYSGQAGGYTF. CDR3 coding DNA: TGTGCCAGCAGTCACTACTCGGGACAGGCAGGCGGCTACACCTTC.

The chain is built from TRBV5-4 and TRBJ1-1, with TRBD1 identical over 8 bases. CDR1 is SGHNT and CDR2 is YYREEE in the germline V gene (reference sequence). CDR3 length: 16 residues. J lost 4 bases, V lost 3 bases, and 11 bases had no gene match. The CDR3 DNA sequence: TGTGCCAGCAGCTCTAGTTACAGGGGGAAGGGCACTGAAGCTTTCTTT. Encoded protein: CASSSSYRGKGTEAFF.

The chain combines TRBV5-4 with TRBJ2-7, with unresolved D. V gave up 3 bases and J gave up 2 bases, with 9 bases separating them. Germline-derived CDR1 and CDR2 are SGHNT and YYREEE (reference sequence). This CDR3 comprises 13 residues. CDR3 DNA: TGTGCCAGCAGCTCGACTCTGCCCTACGAGCAGTACTTC. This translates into CASSSTLPYEQYF.

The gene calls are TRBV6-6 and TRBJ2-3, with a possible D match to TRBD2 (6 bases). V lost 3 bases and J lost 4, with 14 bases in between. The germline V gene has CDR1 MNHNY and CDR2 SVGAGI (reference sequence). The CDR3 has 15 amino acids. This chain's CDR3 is CASSYGGVGSDTQYF. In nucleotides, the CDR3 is TGTGCCAGCAGTTATGGAGGGGTCGGGTCAGATACGCAGTATTTT.

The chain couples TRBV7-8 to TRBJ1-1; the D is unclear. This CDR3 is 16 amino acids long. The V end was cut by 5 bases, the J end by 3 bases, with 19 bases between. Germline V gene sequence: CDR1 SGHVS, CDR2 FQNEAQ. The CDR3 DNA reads TGTGCCAGCAGCCTGCAGTCAGCGGTGTTCGACACTGAAGCTTTCTTT. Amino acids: CASSLQSAVFDTEAFF.

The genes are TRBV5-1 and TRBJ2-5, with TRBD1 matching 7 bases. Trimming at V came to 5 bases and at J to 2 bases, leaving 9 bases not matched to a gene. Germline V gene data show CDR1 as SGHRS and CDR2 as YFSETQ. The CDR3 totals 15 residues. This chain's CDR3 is CASRDRTFTQETQYF. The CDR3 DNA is TGCGCCAGCAGGGACAGGACGTTCACGCAAGAGACCCAGTACTTC.

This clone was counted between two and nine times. The CDR3 loop reads CASSQREGGNTIYF. The CDR3 DNA reads TGTGCCAGCAGCCAGAGGGAGGGTGGAAACACCATATATTTT. The chain is built from TRBV7-2 and TRBJ1-3; no clear D gene. Germline loops: CDR1 SGHTA, CDR2 FQGNSA. The CDR3 extends over 14 amino acids. Trimming left V 5 bases short and J 3 bases short, with 11 bases between.

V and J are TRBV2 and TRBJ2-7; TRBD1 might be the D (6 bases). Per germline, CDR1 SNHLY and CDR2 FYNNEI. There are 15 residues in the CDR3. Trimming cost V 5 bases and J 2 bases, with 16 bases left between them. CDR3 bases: TGTGCCAGCAGTACTACAGGGTCTGGTGCCTACGAGCAGTACTTC. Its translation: CASSTTGSGAYEQYF. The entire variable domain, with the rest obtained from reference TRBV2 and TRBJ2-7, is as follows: EPEVTQTPSHQVTQMGQEVILRCVPISNHLYFYWYRQILGQKVEFLVSFYNNEISEKSEIFDDQFSVERPDGSNFTLKIRSTKLEDSAMYFCASSTTGSGAYEQYFGPGTRLTVT.

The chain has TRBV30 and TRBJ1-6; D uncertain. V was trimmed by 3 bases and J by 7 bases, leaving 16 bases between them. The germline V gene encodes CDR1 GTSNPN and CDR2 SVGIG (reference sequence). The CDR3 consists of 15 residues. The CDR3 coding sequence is TGTGCCTGGAGGTGGAAAGGAGCAGAAAATTCACCCCTCCACTTT. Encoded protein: CAWRWKGAENSPLHF.

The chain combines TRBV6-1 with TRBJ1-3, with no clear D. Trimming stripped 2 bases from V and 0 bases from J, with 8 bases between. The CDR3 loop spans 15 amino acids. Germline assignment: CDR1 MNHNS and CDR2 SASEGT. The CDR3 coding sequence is TGTGCCAGCAGTGAATGGGCAGGCTCTGGAAACACCATATATTTT. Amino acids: CASSEWAGSGNTIYF.

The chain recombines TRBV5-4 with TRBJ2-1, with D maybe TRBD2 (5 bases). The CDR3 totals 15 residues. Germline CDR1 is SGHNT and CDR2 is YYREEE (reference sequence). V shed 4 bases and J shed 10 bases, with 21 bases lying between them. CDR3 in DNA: TGTGCCAGCAGCACCGGACTTGGCCCGAGCCCCGAGCAGTTCTTC. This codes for CASSTGLGPSPEQFF.

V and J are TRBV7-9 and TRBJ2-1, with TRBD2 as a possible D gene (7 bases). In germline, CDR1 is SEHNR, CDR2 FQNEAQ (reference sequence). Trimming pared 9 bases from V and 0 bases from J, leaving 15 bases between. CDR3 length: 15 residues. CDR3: CASPGGGPSYNEQFF. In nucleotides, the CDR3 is TGTGCCAGTCCGGGGGGCGGACCCTCCTACAATGAGCAGTTCTTC.

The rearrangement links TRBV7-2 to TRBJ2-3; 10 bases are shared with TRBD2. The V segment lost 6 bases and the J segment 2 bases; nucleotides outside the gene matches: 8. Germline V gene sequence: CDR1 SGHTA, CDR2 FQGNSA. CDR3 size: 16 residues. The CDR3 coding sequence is TGTGCCAGCAGTACCCTAGCGGGGGCCCTCACAGATACGCAGTATTTT. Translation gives CASSTLAGALTDTQYF.

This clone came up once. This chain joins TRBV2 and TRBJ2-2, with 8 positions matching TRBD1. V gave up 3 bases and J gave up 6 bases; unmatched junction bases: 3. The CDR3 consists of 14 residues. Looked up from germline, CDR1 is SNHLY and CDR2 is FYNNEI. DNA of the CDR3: TGTGCCAGCAGTGAGACAGGGGATCCCGGGGAGCTGTTTTTT. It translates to CASSETGDPGELFF.

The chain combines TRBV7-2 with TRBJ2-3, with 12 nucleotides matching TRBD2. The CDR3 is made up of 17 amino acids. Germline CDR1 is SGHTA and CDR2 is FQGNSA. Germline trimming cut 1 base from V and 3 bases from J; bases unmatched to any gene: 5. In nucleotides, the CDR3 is TGTGCCAGCAGCTTAGGGTCCCTAGCGGGGGGGACAGATACGCAGTATTTT. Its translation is CASSLGSLAGGTDTQYF.

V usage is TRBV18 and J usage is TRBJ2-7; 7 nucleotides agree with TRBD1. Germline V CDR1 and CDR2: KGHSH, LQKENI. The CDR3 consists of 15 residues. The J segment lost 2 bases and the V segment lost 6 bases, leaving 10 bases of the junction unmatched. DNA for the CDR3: TGTGCCAGCTCCGATGGTGGGACAGCGGCCTACGAGCAGTACTTC. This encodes CASSDGGTAAYEQYF.

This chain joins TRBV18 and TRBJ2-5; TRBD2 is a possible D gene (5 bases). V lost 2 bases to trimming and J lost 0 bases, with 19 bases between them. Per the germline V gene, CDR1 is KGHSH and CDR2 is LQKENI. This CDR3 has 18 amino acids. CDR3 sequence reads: CASSPRAEGPQYQETQYF. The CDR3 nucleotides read TGTGCCAGCTCACCAAGGGCAGAGGGTCCCCAGTACCAAGAGACCCAGTACTTC.